Here is one T cell receptor (beta chain) with its context. What it binds is unknown. As for time point: week 5, during vaccination. In the vaccine, a single dose held 300 ug of the mutant IDH1 20-mer peptide, along with topical imiquimod. The sample is drawn from a study of a mutant IDH1 vaccine in newly diagnosed glioma. Sequencing was performed with immunoSEQ multiplex PCR; in TCRdb, only in-frame clones are kept and a portion is missing. The profile shows 35,000 or so clones, approximately 80% of them singletons. The TCR comes from a young man with glioma. The sample was PBMCs, taken from a glioma patient whose treatment included an IDH1 peptide vaccine.

CDR3 protein: CASATSGGSNEQFF. The CDR3 nucleotides read TGTGCCAGTGCTACTAGCGGGGGTTCGAATGAGCAGTTCTTC. The chain combines TRBV19 with TRBJ2-1; 11 bases match TRBD2. The CDR3 has 14 residues. Germline lookup yields CDR1 LNHDA and CDR2 SQIVND (reference sequence). Unmatched junction bases numbered 7, after V lost 8 bases and J lost 7 bases.